Reported below is one T cell receptor (beta chain). Its specificity is unknown. This sample is part of a study of T cell clonotyping in hematopoietic cell transplantation. V gave up 5 bases and J gave up 8 bases, with 15 bases separating them. The germline V gene has CDR1 SGHTA and CDR2 FQGNSA. The CDR3 is made up of 13 amino acids. Data came from immunoSEQ multiplex PCR; TCRdb stores just in-frame clones and leaves some out. The repertoire consists of tens of thousands of clones, with around 94% occurring once and the leading ten covering about 0.86%. General study results and limits: Broader posttransplant TCR repertoire diversity was predicted by graft donor and pretransplant recipient Inverse Simpson Index values.

This receptor was obtained from a woman aged 45-65 years in good health. Some clones in this sample may be carry-over from other donors' samples. The sequenced sample was peripheral blood mononuclear cells. The rearrangement links TRBV7-2 to TRBJ1-2; possibly TRBD1 for D (5 bases). CDR3 residues: CASSLRGVFGYTF. CDR3 in DNA: TGTGCCAGCAGCCTTCGGGGGGTATTCGGCTACACCTTC.